The 8 T cell receptor beta chains below all came from one sample that was sequenced in a study of T cells in Graves' hyperthyroidism and ophthalmopathy. There were TCR beta CDR3 regions amplified from RNA transcripts. The HTBI primer set drove a first-round RT-PCR of the TCR CDR3. TCRdb ran MiXCR on the multiplex PCR reads and lists one entry per CDR3 protein. The sample has under 650,000 distinct CDR3 sequences; around 15% are singletons. Material: blood. The receptors originated from a woman aged 25 to 39 with Graves' hyperthyroidism.

The V gene is TRBV27, the J gene TRBJ2-3, with 7 positions matching TRBD1. With V trimmed by 6 bases and J by 2 bases, 8 bases remained unmatched. This CDR3 has 15 amino acids. In germline, CDR1 is MNHEY, CDR2 SMNVEV (reference sequence). This CDR3 is CASRKQGHPTDTQYF. The DNA for the CDR3 is TGTGCCAGCAGAAAACAGGGGCACCCCACAGATACGCAGTATTTT.

This clonotype was seen a handful of times. The V gene is TRBV28, the J gene TRBJ2-1, with TRBD1 matching 9 bases. The CDR3 contains 17 residues. Germline values: CDR1 MDHEN, CDR2 SYDVKM. J was trimmed by 7 bases and V by 0 bases; bases with no gene match: 10. CDR3 sequence reads: CASSLWAGTGLGNEQFF. The CDR3 coding sequence is TGTGCCAGCAGTTTATGGGCCGGGACAGGGCTCGGGAATGAGCAGTTCTTC.

The sample holds a few counts of this clonotype. The chain couples TRBV20-1 to TRBJ2-5; 12 nucleotides match TRBD1. Trimming removed 0 bases from V and 1 base from J; junction bases left unmatched: 3. The CDR3 is 16 residues long. Germline lookup yields CDR1 DFQATT and CDR2 SNEGSKA (reference sequence). CDR3 amino acids: CSARDPGQGAQETQYF. The CDR3 coding sequence is TGCAGTGCTAGAGATCCGGGACAGGGGGCCCAAGAGACCCAGTACTTC.

This clonotype was observed a handful of times. The chain recombines TRBV15 with TRBJ1-2, with unresolved D. V was trimmed by 6 bases and J by 8 bases, leaving 16 bases between them. Per the germline V gene, CDR1 is LNHNV and CDR2 is YYDKDF (reference sequence). This CDR3 region has 13 residues. The CDR3 reads CATSSAGRRGYTF. The CDR3 region has the DNA TGTGCCACCAGTAGTGCCGGCCGTCGCGGCTACACCTTC.

The chain links TRBV19 to TRBJ1-1; 8 bases align to TRBD1. The CDR3 runs 12 residues. Germline-derived CDR1 and CDR2 are LNHDA and SQIVND (reference sequence). With V trimmed by 7 bases and J by 6 bases, 4 bases remained unmatched. The CDR3 DNA follows: TGTGCCAGTATGGGACAGGCTGCTGAAGCTTTCTTT. It yields the protein CASMGQAAEAFF. Supplemented by reference TRBV19 and TRBJ1-1, the full variable domain reads DGGITQSPKYLFRKEGQNVTLSCEQNLNHDAMYWYRQDPGQGLRLIYYSQIVNDFQKGDIAEGYSVSREKKESFPLTVTSAQKNPTAFYLCASMGQAAEAFFGQGTRLTVV.

The rearrangement uses TRBV2 and TRBJ1-5, with 9 bases identical to TRBD1. This CDR3 contains 20 residues. Germline trimming cut 2 bases from V and 0 bases from J; bases unmatched to any gene: 14. Germline-derived CDR1 and CDR2 are SNHLY and FYNNEI. The CDR3 sequence: CASSEPRDRVSFYSNQPQHF. The CDR3 nucleotides read TGTGCCAGCAGTGAACCTAGGGACAGGGTCTCTTTTTATAGCAATCAGCCCCAGCATTTT.

About this clonotype: This may stem from a read error, because a much larger clone lies one nucleotide away. The CDR3 end shows no conserved phenylalanine or tryptophan, and so a read error is likely. This chain uses TRBV12-3 or TRBV12-4 with TRBJ2-7; D might be TRBD2 (6 bases). The CDR3 spans 15 residues. Trimming removed 5 bases at V and 0 bases at J, with 14 bases between. CDR3 sequence (DNA): TGTGCCAGCAGTCCCGGGACTCACGACTCCTACGAGCAGTACTTA. This codes for CASSPGTHDSYEQYL.

This clonotype was observed a handful of times. V gene TRBV11-3 combines with J gene TRBJ2-1; 14 nucleotides match TRBD2. J was trimmed by 0 bases and V by 2 bases; bases with no gene match: 3. CDR3 length: 18 amino acids. CDR1 and CDR2 (germline): SGHNT, YENEEA. CDR3 coding DNA: TGTGCCAGCAGCTTATCCGGGACTAGCGGGAGCTCCTACAATGAGCAGTTCTTC. Translating gives CASSLSGTSGSSYNEQFF.